This T cell receptor (beta chain) was identified in a study of control samples from healthy donors and cancer patients. The germline V gene encodes CDR1 SGHAT and CDR2 FQNNGV. V was shortened by 2 bases and J by 5 bases, with 18 bases between the two germline ends. This CDR3 has 17 residues. The method was immunoSEQ multiplex PCR; TCRdb's version includes in-frame clones alone and lacks a portion of them. The sample carries about 190,000 clones, approximately 92% recorded once. The receptor comes from a man aged 18 to 29 in good health. The chain links TRBV11-2 to TRBJ1-4; D possibly corresponds to TRBD1 (5 bases). Sample: blood. The CDR3, as DNA: TGTGCCAGCAGCTTAAATCGGGGGACGGCCGCGAATGAAAAACTGTTTTTT. It yields the protein CASSLNRGTAANEKLFF.